The entry that follows covers one TCR beta chain sequence. Antigen specificity is unknown. This specimen comes from a study of T cell responses to AZD1222 COVID-19 vaccine. Whole-study findings and limits: As reported, nearly half of all spike-specific TCRs target variant regions that are unmutated. Regions 160-218 and 743-854 held dominance among vaccine-associated CD4 TCRs, which spanned spike. White British ancestry dominated among donors, who included more females, and clonal diversity was possibly underestimated.

Method: immunoSEQ multiplex PCR; TCRdb's copy keeps in-frame clones and lacks some. Counted here are some 130,000 clones, 90% occurring once; the ten biggest clones make up 6.5% to 8.5%. The clonotype comes from an adult in good health. This specimen was peripheral blood, taken on day 0 of AZD1222 vaccination.

In DNA, the CDR3 is TGTGCCAGCAGCTTCCTGTCCGTCGGCTCCTACGAGCAGTACTTC. Residues: CASSFLSVGSYEQYF. This chain links TRBV11-2 with TRBJ2-7; D not certain. This CDR3 has 15 residues. The ends were cut back, 3 bases at V and 0 bases at J, with 12 bases in the middle. Germline assignment: CDR1 SGHAT and CDR2 FQNNGV.